This paragraph covers one T cell receptor (beta chain) sequence. This clonotype has just a few counts. Its antigen is not yet known. Nothing much larger sits one base from this clone, and base qualities are not available. This record comes from a study of human T cells and chemical hapten exposure (dated by TCRdb to about 2021). Regarding the study in general: For sensitization, 2% DPC in acetone was applied to a 2 cm by 2 cm area of upper inner arm skin. Blood samples were taken from patients before sensitization (week 0) and at 2, 6 and about 24 weeks after DPC sensitization. Throughout the approximately 24-week study period, patients were also given weekly therapeutic DPC doses on the scalp. The mostly female patient cohort included alopecia areata with under or over 50% scalp involvement, alopecia totalis and alopecia universalis. Libraries were pooled for sequencing, and variation in per-sample TCR yields was attributed mainly to small differences in library volumes within the pool. For TCR sequencing, blood came from over 25 alopecia patients at anywhere from one to four time points (pre-sensitization, 2, 6 and 24 weeks). Peripheral blood TCR repertoire changes were tracked in vivo in alopecia patients during primary and secondary sensitization to the hapten diphenylcyclopropenone (DPC). Patch testing on the upper back used Finn chambers containing 0.01% DPC, with scoring done after 6 days according to International Contact Dermatitis Research Group standards. Study-level results and caveats: Because all patients had alopecia, a presumed autoimmune disease, the immune response of the patients might differ from that of healthy individuals. A positive correlation was found between the number of PT1 expanded TCRs and patch test score, with significance reached at thresholds 8, 16 and 32 but not 4. DPC sensitization did not change the number of TCRs with a frequency above 1 in 1000, and there was no evidence of changes in global repertoire structure. Compared with pre-sensitization or healthy control sets, expanded TCRs formed significantly more large CDR3 similarity clusters, which is consistent with antigen-driven responses. After repeated subsampling, changes were observed in the strength of the expansion versus patch-test correlation and in the threshold at which the correlation became significant.

The time point label on this specimen signifies: patch test 3, about 24 weeks after DPC sensitization. Sample treatment or condition, as interpreted from the label and publication: therapeutic diphenylcyclopropenone sensitization with weekly scalp DPC. At every patch-test visit, the blood draw took place before the patch test was put on. To be eligible, patients had to be aged 18 to 70, diagnosed with alopecia and judged suitable for DPC therapy, while pregnant patients were excluded. Total RNA was extracted from unfractionated whole blood collected in Tempus Blood RNA tubes. Library preparation employed RACE. Sequencing was carried out with a NextSeq 500. Library preparation attached unique molecular identifiers to individual cDNA molecules for quantitative, reproducible TCR counting. Each blood RNA sample was used to sequence both TCR alpha and TCR beta chains. For the original study's pipeline: Samples had a median of about 90,000 TCRs, with a range from about 20,000 to 690,600. V, J and CDR3 annotation of the TCR reads was performed with the Decombinator software suite. For PS versus PT1 abundance plots, all samples were subsampled to the same number of TCRs (28,000). Expanded TCRs were defined as absent before sensitization and observed at least eight times at the 2-week time point. In TCRdb, the public reads were trimmed at Q25 with fastp and aligned with MiXCR, with productive beta chains retained. Entries that share a CDR3 protein sequence are merged under the most common genes and DNA. The authors' filters were not applied to this entry. The sample contains more than 70,000 distinct CDR3 sequences, roughly 10% of them found a single time. The ten top clones hold 1% to 1.2% of the sample.

The receptor comes from a woman in her thirties with alopecia areata. Some clones in this sample may be carry-over from other donors' samples. This material consisted of whole blood, taken in connection with sensitization to the hapten diphenylcyclopropenone (DPC).

The bases read TGCAGTGCCGGGACAGGGGATGGCTATGGCTACACCTTC. This codes for CSAGTGDGYGYTF. This sequence uses TRBV20-1 and TRBJ1-2; TRBD1 matches 10 bases in the middle. Measured from the cysteine to the phenylalanine, the CDR3 is 13 residues long. Only the CDR3 region is kept as DNA, spanning 39 bases read in frame from base 1. At the junction V is shortened by 6 bases and J by 4 bases; bases outside the gene matches: 5. The CDR1 and CDR2 encoded by the germline V gene (reference sequence) are DFQATT and SNEGSKA.